The T cell receptor beta chain under discussion was sequenced for a study of beta chain features in type 1 diabetes. Per germline, CDR1 PRHDT and CDR2 FYEKMQ (reference sequence). This CDR3 region has 15 residues. Deletions cut 5 bases from V and 6 bases from J, with 18 bases between. The whole isolated RNA underwent reverse transcription, so sequencing captured expressed TCRB transcripts. This table comes from immunoSEQ multiplex PCR, and its TCRdb copy is limited to in-frame clones, with some not included. The repertoire holds 970,000 or so clones, with 15% to 20% as singletons. As to this clone: Other nucleotide sequences from this sample produce the same CDR3.

The sequence was obtained from a young woman in good health. The chain has TRBV13 and TRBJ2-3; D perhaps matches TRBD2 (5 bases). Sequenced input: naive CD4+ T cells from blood. This CDR3 is CASSPLAGLTDTQYF. The CDR3 DNA is TGTGCCAGCAGCCCCCTAGCAGGTCTCACGGATACGCAGTATTTT.